The clone carrying this T cell receptor (beta chain) turned up a few times. Its antigen is unidentified. The entry originates in a study of T-cell memory formation after mild COVID-19. General study findings and limits: Shrinking CD4+ clones were chiefly CM and EM; CD8+ ones were chiefly EMRA. Several responding clones turned up in pre-infection memory, indicating that cross-reactive memory may have taken part.

5'RACE primed from the constant segment yielded TCR alpha and TCR beta cDNA libraries bearing sample barcodes and UMIs. TCRdb redid the calling of the 5' RACE reads with MiXCR, one entry per CDR3 protein. Here the sample spans approximately 230,000 distinct CDR3 sequences, about 17% being singletons. J gave up 2 bases and V 5 bases, and 10 bases lay outside the gene matches. CDR3 length: 16 residues. In germline, CDR1 is SGHTA, CDR2 FQGNSA. The chain has TRBV7-2 and TRBJ2-3; 7 bases are a match to TRBD1. This sequence originates from a young man who had mild COVID-19 (a few samples of this study predate the infection). Cell type and time point are not known. The sequenced sample was PBMCs or a T cell subset sorted from them (not recorded which). CDR3 region: CASSLGGRGFTDTQYF. The CDR3 DNA reads TGTGCCAGCAGCCTAGGGGGCAGGGGGTTCACAGATACGCAGTATTTT. The full variable domain, its missing parts supplied by reference TRBV7-2 and TRBJ2-3, is GAGVSQSPSNKVTEKGKDVELRCDPISGHTALYWYRQSLGQGLEFLIYFQGNSAPDKSGLPSDRFSAERTGGSVSTLTIQRTQQEDSAVYLCASSLGGRGFTDTQYFGPGTRLTVL.